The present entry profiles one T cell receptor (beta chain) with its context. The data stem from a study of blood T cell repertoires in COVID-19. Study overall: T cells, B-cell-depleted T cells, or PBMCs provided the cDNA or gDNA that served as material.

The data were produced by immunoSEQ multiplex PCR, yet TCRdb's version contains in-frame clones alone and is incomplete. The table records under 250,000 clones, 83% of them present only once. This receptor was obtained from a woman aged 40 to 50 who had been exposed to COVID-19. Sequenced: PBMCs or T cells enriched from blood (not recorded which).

The CDR3 DNA follows: TGTGCCAGCAGCTGGGGGGACTCCCGCGTCACAGATACGCAGTATTTT. Its translation is CASSWGDSRVTDTQYF. The rearrangement links TRBV11-2 to TRBJ2-3, with a possible D match to TRBD2 (6 bases). This CDR3 has 16 residues. The V end was cut by 4 bases, the J end by 2 bases, with 16 bases between. Germline CDR1 and CDR2: SGHAT and FQNNGV.